The 15 T cell receptor beta chains listed next were all sequenced from one sample in a study of vaccination and CD4 T cells after COVID-19. These receptors are not linked to any known antigen. With the Oncomine TCR Beta short-read assay, DNA from cultured CD4+ T cells was sequenced. Using its own MiXCR run on the PCR reads, TCRdb lists one record per CDR3 protein. The data hold some 11,000 distinct CDR3 sequences, with 60% observed a single time. Treatment of the sample: approximately nine-day PBMC culture with coronavirus spike peptide pools or control peptides (ViraFEST assay). Source: CD4+ T cells from blood, cultured in vitro, taken before SARS-CoV-2 vaccination. The receptors shown here come from a human donor who had recovered from COVID-19.

V gene TRBV4-1 combines with J gene TRBJ1-2; 12 bases map to TRBD1. CDR1 and CDR2 from the germline V gene are MGHRA and YSYEKL. The CDR3 contains 18 residues. V trimming: 4 bases; J trimming: 7 bases; junction bases outside the gene matches: 16. The CDR3 nucleotides are TGCGCCAGCAGCCTGTACCGGGACAGGGGGCCTCAGGGAAGTGGCTACACCTTC. This encodes CASSLYRDRGPQGSGYTF.

The chain joins TRBV4-3 to TRBJ2-2, with 9 bases aligning to TRBD1. The V gene end was trimmed by 1 base and the J gene end by 1 base; junction bases not matched to a gene: 10. CDR1 and CDR2 (germline): LGHNA, YSLEER. The CDR3 extends over 19 amino acids. CDR3 protein: CASSQATGTGSMNTGELFF. The CDR3 coding sequence is TGCGCCAGCAGCCAAGCCACCGGGACAGGGAGTATGAACACCGGGGAGCTGTTTTTT.

This chain joins TRBV19 and TRBJ1-5, with a tentative D call TRBD1 (6 bases). V was pared by 4 bases and J by 2 bases, with 15 bases between. Per the germline V gene, CDR1 is LNHDA and CDR2 is SQIVND (reference sequence). The CDR3 covers 16 residues. The CDR3, as DNA: TGTGCCAGTAGTACCAGGGGACCCGCCGGCAATCAGCCCCAGCATTTT. This encodes CASSTRGPAGNQPQHF.

The chain employs TRBV7-3 and TRBJ2-5, with D perhaps matching TRBD1 (6 bases). The germline V and J ends were trimmed by 1 base and 1 base, with 13 bases remaining between them. The CDR3 is made up of 16 amino acids. The V gene's germline CDR1 is SGHTA and CDR2 FQGTGA. Written as DNA, the CDR3 is TGTGCCAGCAGCTTAAGCGCCAGGGGAGCCCAAGAGACCCAGTACTTC. This encodes CASSLSARGAQETQYF.

The V and J genes are TRBV6-5 and TRBJ2-1; TRBD2 matches 13 bases. Losses at the gene ends were 0 bases for V and 3 bases for J; bases not matched to a gene: 11. CDR1 is MNHEY and CDR2 is SVGAGI in the germline V gene. This CDR3 region has 20 residues. Here the CDR3 reads CASSYSWASGTSGDYNEQFF. DNA of the CDR3: TGTGCCAGCAGTTACTCTTGGGCTTCGGGGACTAGCGGGGACTACAATGAGCAGTTCTTC.

The chain links TRBV6-5 to TRBJ1-1; D ambiguous. CDR1 and CDR2 from the germline V gene are MNHEY and SVGAGI. The CDR3 contains 13 residues. Trimming took 2 bases from V and 3 from J, leaving 7 bases between them. The CDR3 protein is CASSYEADTEAFF. Here the CDR3 DNA reads TGTGCCAGCAGTTACGAGGCCGACACTGAAGCTTTCTTT.

This chain connects TRBV20-1 to TRBJ2-5, with 7 bases lining up with TRBD1. Germline V CDR1 and CDR2: DFQATT, SNEGSKA (reference sequence). V shed 0 bases and J 5 bases; nucleotides not matched to a gene: 3. This CDR3 region has 13 residues. CDR3 DNA sequence: TGCAGTGCTAGAGACACAGGGGTCGAGACCCAGTACTTC. Protein: CSARDTGVETQYF.

This clonotype was seen a handful of times. This chain links TRBV19 with TRBJ1-5; tentatively, D is TRBD1 (6 bases). With 5 bases removed from V and 2 bases from J, the gap between germline ends came to 16 bases. This CDR3 has 16 residues. The V gene's germline CDR1 is LNHDA and CDR2 SQIVND (reference sequence). The DNA for the CDR3 is TGTGCCAGTAGTGTCGACAGGCAGTTAGGCAATCAGCCCCAGCATTTT. Protein product: CASSVDRQLGNQPQHF.

The rearrangement links TRBV7-9 to TRBJ1-6; D uncertain. The germline gives CDR1 SEHNR, CDR2 FQNEAQ (reference sequence). The ends were cut back, 6 bases at V and 3 bases at J, with 9 bases in the middle. The CDR3 contains 14 residues. CDR3 coding DNA: TGTGCCAGCAGTTCCGACCTCTATAATTCACCCCTCCACTTT. It is translated as CASSSDLYNSPLHF.

This clonotype came up a few times. J is TRBJ1-2 and V is TRBV2; no reliable D call. Germline CDR1 and CDR2: SNHLY and FYNNEI. The CDR3 sequence is 14 residues long. V gave up 2 bases and J gave up 3 bases, with 10 bases separating them. CDR3 coding DNA: TGTGCCAGCAGTGAATCGACCGGCTACTATGGCTACACCTTC. It encodes CASSESTGYYGYTF.

V and J are TRBV11-3 and TRBJ2-2; the D is unclear. V was clipped by 4 bases and J by 6 bases, with 9 bases between them. There are 13 residues in the CDR3. Looked up from germline, CDR1 is SGHNT and CDR2 is YENEEA. The CDR3 DNA reads TGTGCCAGCAGCTCGGACCAAGCCGGGGAGCTGTTTTTT. Its translation is CASSSDQAGELFF.

There are a few counts of this clonotype. V usage is TRBV6-2 or TRBV6-3 and J usage is TRBJ2-7; perhaps TRBD1 as D (6 bases). V gave up 5 bases and J gave up 6 bases, with 14 bases separating them. Germline-derived CDR1 and CDR2 are MNHEY and SVGEGT. The CDR3 runs 13 residues. CDR3 protein: CASSRPQGIEQYF. As DNA, the CDR3 is TGTGCCAGCAGTCGCCCCCAGGGGATCGAGCAGTACTTC.

This clonotype has just one count. The genes are TRBV11-2 and TRBJ1-2, with D uncertain. V lost 1 base, J lost 2 bases, and 11 bases lay in between. CDR3 length equals 15 residues. The germline V gene encodes CDR1 SGHAT and CDR2 FQNNGV. The CDR3 spells CASSLGSGGNYGYTF. In nucleotides, the CDR3 is TGTGCCAGCAGCTTAGGGTCCGGAGGGAACTATGGCTACACCTTC.

This chain links TRBV11-2 with TRBJ1-6; D is ambiguous. The CDR3 has 13 residues. Deletions cut 5 bases from V and 10 bases from J, with 12 bases between. Germline V gives CDR1 SGHAT, CDR2 FQNNGV. DNA for the CDR3: TGTGCCAGCAGCGCGATCTTGGGGTCACCCCTCCACTTT. Translated: CASSAILGSPLHF. The entire variable domain, with the rest obtained from reference TRBV11-2 and TRBJ1-6, is as follows: EAGVAQSPRYKIIEKRQSVAFWCNPISGHATLYWYQQILGQGPKLLIQFQNNGVVDDSQLPKDRFSAERLKGVDSTLKIQPAKLEDSAVYLCASSAILGSPLHFGNGTRLTVT.

This rearrangement joins TRBV20-1 to TRBJ1-5, with D maybe TRBD1 (5 bases). Trimming took off 4 bases at V and 4 bases at J, with 20 bases between the two ends. This CDR3 comprises 16 residues. Germline CDR1 DFQATT, CDR2 SNEGSKA (reference sequence). CDR3 sequence: CSANPPGRGPNQPQHF. The DNA of the CDR3 is TGCAGTGCTAATCCCCCGGGACGGGGTCCAAATCAGCCCCAGCATTTT.